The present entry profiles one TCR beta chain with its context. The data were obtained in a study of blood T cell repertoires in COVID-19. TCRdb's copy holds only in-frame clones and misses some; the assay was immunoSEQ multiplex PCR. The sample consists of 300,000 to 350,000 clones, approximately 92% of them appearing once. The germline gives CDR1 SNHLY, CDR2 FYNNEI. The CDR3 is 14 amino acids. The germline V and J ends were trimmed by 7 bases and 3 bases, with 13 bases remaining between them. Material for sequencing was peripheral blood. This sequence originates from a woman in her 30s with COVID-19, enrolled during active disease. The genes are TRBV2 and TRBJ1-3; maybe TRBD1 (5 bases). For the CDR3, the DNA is TGTGCCAGCAAATCCCAAGGGGATGGAAACACCATATATTTT. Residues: CASKSQGDGNTIYF.